This paragraph reports one T cell receptor (beta chain). This CDR3 contains 15 residues. V lost 5 bases, J lost 3 bases, and 5 bases stayed unmatched. Germline V gene lookup returns CDR1 LNHNV and CDR2 YYDKDF (reference sequence). The data were taken from a study of blood T cell repertoires in COVID-19. TCRdb keeps only in-frame clones here, not all; method: immunoSEQ multiplex PCR. The profile shows more than 110,000 clones, around 89% of them singletons. The receptor was isolated from a man in his sixties with active or convalescent COVID-19. This chain links TRBV15 with TRBJ2-7; 12 nucleotides agree with TRBD2. Source material: peripheral blood. The CDR3 loop is CATSRLTSGGYEQYF. In DNA, the CDR3 is TGTGCCACCAGCCGATTGACTAGCGGGGGCTACGAGCAGTACTTC.